This TCR beta chain was sequenced in a study of blood T cell repertoires in COVID-19. About the research overall: Samples taken during acute and convalescent COVID-19 were collected in the United States, Italy and Spain.

Participants came from around 25 US areas, aged about 18 to 95 years. Participant-reported clinical history was the basis for cohort assignment. The V end lost 7 bases, the J end lost 4 bases, and 22 bases lay between the germline ends. In germline, CDR1 is SQVTM, CDR2 ANQGSEA. The CDR3 totals 15 residues. In the original workflow: How many nucleated cells were present was estimated from reference gene primer amplification. Clones were sequenced by immunoSEQ multiplex PCR, and TCRdb holds only the in-frame ones, with some missing. V and J calls and clone size are as listed in that table; D and trimming were resolved from the DNA. The sample holds around 180,000 clones; approximately 80% are singletons and the top ten take 9.5% to 15%.

The sequence was obtained from a man aged 45-65 years who had recovered from COVID-19. V and J are TRBV29-1 and TRBJ1-2; tentative D call: TRBD1 (6 bases). Sequenced sample: PBMCs or T cells enriched from blood (not recorded which). The CDR3 spells CSGQLGGARSYGYTF. DNA of the CDR3: TGCAGCGGACAGTTAGGGGGGGCGCGATCCTATGGCTACACCTTC.